Described below is a single TCR beta chain sequence and its context. What it binds is not known. These data belong to a study of T cell responses to AZD1222 COVID-19 vaccine. TCRdb's copy holds only in-frame clones and misses some; the assay was immunoSEQ multiplex PCR. Of fewer than 150,000 clones in the sample, roughly 84% were seen once. CDR1 SNHLY and CDR2 FYNNEI come from the germline V gene. The CDR3 runs to 14 residues. V was cut by 4 bases and J by 4 bases, with 13 bases left in between. Study-level results: Donors, mostly white British, included more females; clonal diversity was possibly underestimated.

The specimen comprised peripheral blood, sampled on day 0 of AZD1222 vaccination. The TCR was taken from an adult in good health. The V gene is TRBV2, the J gene TRBJ2-5; D is unresolved. The CDR3 DNA sequence: TGTGCCAGCAGTGGGGCTTCCAGCTTAGAGACCCAGTACTTC. As protein: CASSGASSLETQYF.